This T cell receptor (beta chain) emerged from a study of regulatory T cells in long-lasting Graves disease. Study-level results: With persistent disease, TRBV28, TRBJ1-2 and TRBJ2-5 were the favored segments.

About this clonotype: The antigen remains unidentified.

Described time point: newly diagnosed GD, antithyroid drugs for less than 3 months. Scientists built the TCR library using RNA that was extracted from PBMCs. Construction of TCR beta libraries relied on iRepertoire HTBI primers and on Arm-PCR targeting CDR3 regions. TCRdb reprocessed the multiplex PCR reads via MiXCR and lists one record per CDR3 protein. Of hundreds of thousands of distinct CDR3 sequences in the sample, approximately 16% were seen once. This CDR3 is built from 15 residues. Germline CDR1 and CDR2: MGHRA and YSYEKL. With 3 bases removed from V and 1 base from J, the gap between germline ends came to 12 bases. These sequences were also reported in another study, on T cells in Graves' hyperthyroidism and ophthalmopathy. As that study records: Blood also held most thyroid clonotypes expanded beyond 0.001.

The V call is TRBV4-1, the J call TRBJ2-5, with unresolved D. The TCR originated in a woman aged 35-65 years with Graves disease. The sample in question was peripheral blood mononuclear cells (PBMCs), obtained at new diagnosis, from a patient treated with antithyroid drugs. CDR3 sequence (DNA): TGCGCCAGCAGCCAGGCCCACGGCCCCCAAGAGACCCAGTACTTC. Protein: CASSQAHGPQETQYF.